This T cell receptor (beta chain) stems from a study of cytomegalovirus exposure and HLA in healthy donors. Findings and caveats of the study: The study found most TCR sequences rare, yet found some public TCRs in many donors. Researchers counted around 160 TCR beta chains as cytomegalovirus-associated.

CDR1 and CDR2 (germline): SGHNT, YYREEE (reference sequence). V was pared by 4 bases and J by 6 bases, with 2 bases of the junction left unmatched. The CDR3 is 14 amino acids. The donors were members of the approximately 120-subject validation cohort (separate from the approximately 670-subject first cohort). Measured with immunoSEQ multiplex PCR; TCRdb has only the in-frame clones, and not every one. Found here are tens of thousands of clones, about 87% of them singletons; the top ten hold 3% to 4%. A note on this clone: Its antigen is as yet unknown.

This clonotype originated in a woman under 30 in good health and CMV-seropositive. Sequenced: PBMCs. This rearrangement joins TRBV5-4 to TRBJ2-7; 15 positions match TRBD2. The CDR3: CASSAGLAGGEQYF. The CDR3 region has the DNA TGTGCCAGCAGCGCGGGACTAGCGGGGGGCGAGCAGTACTTC.